This T cell receptor (beta chain) came from a study of blood T cells in healthy people across ages (dated by TCRdb to about 2015). Describing the broader study: In model experiments, roughly one uniquely barcoded TCR beta cDNA molecule per two T cells was captured by template switching. To track age-related changes in TCR beta repertoire diversity, the study relied on deep sequencing normalized with unique cDNA molecular identifiers. Four age groups were formed from the donors: young (average approximately 15 years), middle-aged (approximately 42), aged (around 68) and long-lived (about 80). To avoid experimental bias, donors of different ages were randomly spread across the sequencing lanes. For two donors (one aged 18 to 29 and one aged 80 or older), the study analyzed two additional independent replicas of 1 million unique cDNA reads from the same blood draw. Results and caveats for the whole study, not just this receptor: As age increased, observed TCR beta diversity per million T cells dropped in a roughly linear way, and a significant reduction was already evident by age about 40. A strong correlation was found between observed TCR beta diversity and the percentage of naive T cells measured by flow cytometry. The CMV infection status of donors was not known, potentially confounding age-related changes in expanded clonotypes. Conclusive comparison of naive and antigen-experienced compartments was prevented by the profiling of bulk unsorted PBMCs. Estimates of total diversity based on one million sequenced T cells were considered lower bounds and underestimates. Compared with the aged group, the long-lived group had more naive CD4+ T cells, fewer expanded clones and increased TCR diversity, suggesting age selection.

Systemically healthy Caucasian individuals from Russia, 39 in total and aged about 6 to 95 years, were included as donors. Ten milliliters of peripheral blood were drawn from each donor into EDTA-treated Vacutainer tubes. Ficoll-Paque density-gradient centrifugation was used to isolate PBMCs, with at least 6 million per sample. Trizol reagent was used to extract total RNA from PBMCs, with at least 6 micrograms per sample. For every donor, an aliquot of PBMCs went through flow cytometry to measure the percentages of naive CD45RAhigh/CD27high T cells. The library relied on 5' RACE. The instrument given in TCRdb is Illumina HiSeq 2500. A second PCR of 7 to 11 cycles was run with a J-beta primer mix and a sample-barcoded 5' primer. A unique molecular identifier was introduced onto each TCR beta cDNA molecule by a template-switch 5' adaptor carrying 12 random nucleotides. Each sample yielded at least 2.5 million CDR3-containing paired-end reads. The Mint cDNA synthesis kit, primed by a TRBC-specific oligonucleotide, was used to synthesize first-strand cDNA from all RNA. Following uracil-DNA glycosylase treatment, all cDNA underwent a first 18-cycle PCR with the universal primers M1SS and BC2_uni_R. The authors' pipeline ran thus. Each sample was normalized by randomly selecting 1 million high-quality reads, each carrying a distinct molecular identifier. Instead of being binned into consensus sequences, reads with shared molecular identifiers were discarded. MiTCR, set to a Q25 quality threshold and the strictest error-elimination algorithm, was used for CDR3 identification, clonotype clustering and error correction. A nonparametric unseen species model with Euler transformation was used to estimate a lower bound on total TCR beta diversity. TCRdb trimmed the raw reads at Q25, called clones with MiXCR and kept productive beta chains. Every entry covers one CDR3 protein and lists the most common genes and DNA from its rows. For this entry, the V and J calls and clone size follow TCRdb and not the study's own pipeline. The sample yields around 900,000 distinct CDR3 sequences; more than 25% were counted once. Of the sample, roughly 17% falls within the top ten clones.

Taken from cysteine to phenylalanine, the CDR3 has 13 residues. The retained sequence is limited to the CDR3, 39 bases, with the frame set at the first base. The V end loses 7 bases and the J end loses 13 bases, and a stretch of 20 bases separates them. As for this clonotype: Its antigen remains undetermined. A read error is possible here, since a much larger clone lies one base away.

Specimen: blood. The chain couples TRBV12-3 or TRBV12-4 to TRBJ2-1, and possibly TRBD2, on 6 matching bases. The sequence came from a woman of 80 years or more in good health. The CDR3 region: CASMIGGQETQFF. Here is the DNA: TGTGCCAGCATGATAGGAGGGCAAGAGACCCAGTTCTTC.